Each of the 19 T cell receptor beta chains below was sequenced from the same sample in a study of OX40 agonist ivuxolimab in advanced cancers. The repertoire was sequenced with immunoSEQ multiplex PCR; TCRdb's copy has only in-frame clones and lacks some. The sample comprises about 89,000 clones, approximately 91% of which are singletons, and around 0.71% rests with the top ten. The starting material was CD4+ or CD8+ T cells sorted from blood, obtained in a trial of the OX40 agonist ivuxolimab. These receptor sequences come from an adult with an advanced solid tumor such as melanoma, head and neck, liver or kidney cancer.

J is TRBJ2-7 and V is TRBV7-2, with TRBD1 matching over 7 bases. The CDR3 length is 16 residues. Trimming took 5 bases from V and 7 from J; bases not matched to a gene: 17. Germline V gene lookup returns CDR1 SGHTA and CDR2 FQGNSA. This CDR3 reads CASSPSGGIRGIEQYF. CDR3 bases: TGTGCCAGCAGCCCCTCGGGTGGAATCAGGGGGATTGAGCAGTACTTC.

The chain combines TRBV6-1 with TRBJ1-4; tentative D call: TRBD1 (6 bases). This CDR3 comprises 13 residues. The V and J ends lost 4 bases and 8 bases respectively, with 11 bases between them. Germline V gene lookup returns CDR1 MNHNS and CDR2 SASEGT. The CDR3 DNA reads TGTGCCAGCAGTGGGGGGCTCCGGGAAAAACTGTTTTTT. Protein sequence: CASSGGLREKLFF.

The CDR3 sequence is CAISDSRGTGAEAFF. The CDR3 DNA is TGTGCCATCAGTGACTCGAGGGGGACAGGGGCTGAAGCTTTCTTT. This chain links TRBV10-3 with TRBJ1-1, with TRBD1 identical over 10 bases. The germline V gene encodes CDR1 ENHRY and CDR2 SYGVKD. V dropped 3 bases and J dropped 6; count of bases not matched to a gene: 7. The CDR3 is 15 amino acids.

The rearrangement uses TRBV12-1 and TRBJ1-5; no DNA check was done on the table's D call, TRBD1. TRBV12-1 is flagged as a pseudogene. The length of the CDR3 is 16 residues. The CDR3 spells CASSDRHPYSNQPQHF. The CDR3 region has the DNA TGTGCCAGCAGCGACCGACACCCTTATAGCAATCAGCCCCAGCATTTT.

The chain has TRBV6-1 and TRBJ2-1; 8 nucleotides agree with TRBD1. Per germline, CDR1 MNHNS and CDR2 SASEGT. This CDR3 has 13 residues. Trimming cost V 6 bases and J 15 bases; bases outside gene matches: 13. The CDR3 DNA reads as TGTGCCAGCAGAGTAGACAGGGGAAAGGAGGGGTTCTTC. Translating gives CASRVDRGKEGFF.

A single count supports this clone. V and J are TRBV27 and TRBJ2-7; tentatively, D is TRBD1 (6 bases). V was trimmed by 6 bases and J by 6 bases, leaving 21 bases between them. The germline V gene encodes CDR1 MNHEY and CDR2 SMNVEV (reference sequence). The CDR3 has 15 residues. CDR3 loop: CASSLGQNLLSEQYF. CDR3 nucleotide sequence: TGTGCCAGCAGCTTAGGACAGAACCTACTCTCCGAGCAGTACTTC.

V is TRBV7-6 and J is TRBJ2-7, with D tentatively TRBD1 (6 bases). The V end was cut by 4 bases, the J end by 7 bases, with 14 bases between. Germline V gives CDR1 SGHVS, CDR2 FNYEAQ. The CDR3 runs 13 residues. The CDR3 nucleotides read TGTGCCAGCAGCTCCTGGGACATTGGGGAGCAGTACTTC. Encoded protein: CASSSWDIGEQYF.

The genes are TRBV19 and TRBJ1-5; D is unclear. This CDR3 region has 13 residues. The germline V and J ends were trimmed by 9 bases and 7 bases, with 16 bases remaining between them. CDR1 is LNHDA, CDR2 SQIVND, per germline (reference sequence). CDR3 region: CASLGDSWQPQHF. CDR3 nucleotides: TGTGCCAGCCTAGGAGATTCCTGGCAGCCCCAGCATTTT. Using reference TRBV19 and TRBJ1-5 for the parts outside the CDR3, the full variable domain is DGGITQSPKYLFRKEGQNVTLSCEQNLNHDAMYWYRQDPGQGLRLIYYSQIVNDFQKGDIAEGYSVSREKKESFPLTVTSAQKNPTAFYLCASLGDSWQPQHFGDGTRLSIL.

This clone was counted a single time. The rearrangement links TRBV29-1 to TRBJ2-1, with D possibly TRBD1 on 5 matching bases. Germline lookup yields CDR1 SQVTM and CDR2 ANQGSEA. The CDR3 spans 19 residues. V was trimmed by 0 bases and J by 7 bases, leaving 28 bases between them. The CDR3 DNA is TGCAGCGTTGAAGATCTCGGCAGGGTCATCACTAAAGTCAGGAATGAGCAGTTCTTC. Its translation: CSVEDLGRVITKVRNEQFF.

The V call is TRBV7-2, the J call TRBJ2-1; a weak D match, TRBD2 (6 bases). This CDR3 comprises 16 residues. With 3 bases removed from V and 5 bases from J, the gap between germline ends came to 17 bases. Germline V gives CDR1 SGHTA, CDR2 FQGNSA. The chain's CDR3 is CASSLLWGGAHNEQFF. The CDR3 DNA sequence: TGTGCCAGCAGCTTGCTCTGGGGCGGGGCCCACAATGAGCAGTTCTTC.

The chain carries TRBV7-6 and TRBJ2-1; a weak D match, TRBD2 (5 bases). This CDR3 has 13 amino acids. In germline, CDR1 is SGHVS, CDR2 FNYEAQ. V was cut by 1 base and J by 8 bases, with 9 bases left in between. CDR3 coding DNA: TGTGCCAGCAGCTTAGGATTACTAGATGAGCAGTTCTTC. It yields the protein CASSLGLLDEQFF.

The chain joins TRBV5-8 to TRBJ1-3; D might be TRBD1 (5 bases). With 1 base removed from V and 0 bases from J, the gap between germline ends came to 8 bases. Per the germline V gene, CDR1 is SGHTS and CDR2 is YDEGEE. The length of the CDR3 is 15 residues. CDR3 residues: CASSLQGYSGNTIYF. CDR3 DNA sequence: TGTGCCAGCAGCTTGCAGGGCTACTCTGGAAACACCATATATTTT.

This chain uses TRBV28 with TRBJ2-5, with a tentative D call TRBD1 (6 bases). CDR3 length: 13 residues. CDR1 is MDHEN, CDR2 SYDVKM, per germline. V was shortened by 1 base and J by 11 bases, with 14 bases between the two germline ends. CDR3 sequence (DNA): TGTGCCAGCAGTTTATTGACAGGCGCCCTTCAGTACTTC. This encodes CASSLLTGALQYF.

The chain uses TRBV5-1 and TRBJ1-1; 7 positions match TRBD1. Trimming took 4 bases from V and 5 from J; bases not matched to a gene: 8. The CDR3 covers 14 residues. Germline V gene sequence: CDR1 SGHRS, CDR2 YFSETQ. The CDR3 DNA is TGCGCCAGCAGCATACAGGGGACGGGGACTGAAGCTTTCTTT. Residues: CASSIQGTGTEAFF.

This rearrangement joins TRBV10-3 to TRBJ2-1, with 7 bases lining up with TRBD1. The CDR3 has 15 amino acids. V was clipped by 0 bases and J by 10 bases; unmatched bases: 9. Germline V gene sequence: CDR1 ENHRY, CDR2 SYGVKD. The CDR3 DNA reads TGTGCCATCAGTGAGTCGGCCACAGGGGTTGCCGAGCAGTTCTTC. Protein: CAISESATGVAEQFF.

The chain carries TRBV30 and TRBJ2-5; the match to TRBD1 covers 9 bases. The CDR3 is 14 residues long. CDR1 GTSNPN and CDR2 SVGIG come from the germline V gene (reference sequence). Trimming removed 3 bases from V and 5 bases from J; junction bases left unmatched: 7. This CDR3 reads CAWRDRGHRETQYF. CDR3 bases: TGTGCCTGGAGGGACAGGGGACATAGGGAGACCCAGTACTTC.

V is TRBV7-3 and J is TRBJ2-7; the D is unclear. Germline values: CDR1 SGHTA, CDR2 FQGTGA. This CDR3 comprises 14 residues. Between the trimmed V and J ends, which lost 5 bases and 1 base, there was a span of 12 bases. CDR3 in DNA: TGTGCCAGCAGCCTTGGGCCGGGTTCCTACGAGCAGTACTTC. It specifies CASSLGPGSYEQYF.

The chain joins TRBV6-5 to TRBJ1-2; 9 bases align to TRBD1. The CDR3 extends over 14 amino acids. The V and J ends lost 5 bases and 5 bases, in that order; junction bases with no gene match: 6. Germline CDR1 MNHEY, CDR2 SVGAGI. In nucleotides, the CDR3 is TGTGCCAGCAGTACAGGGACAGGGTTTTATGGCTACACCTTC. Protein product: CASSTGTGFYGYTF.

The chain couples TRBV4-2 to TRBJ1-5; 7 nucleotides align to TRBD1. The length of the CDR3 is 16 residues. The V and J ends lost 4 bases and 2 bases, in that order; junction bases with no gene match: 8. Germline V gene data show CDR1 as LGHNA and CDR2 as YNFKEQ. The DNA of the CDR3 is TGTGCCAGCAGCCCGACAGGGAACGGGGGCAATCAGCCCCAGCATTTT. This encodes CASSPTGNGGNQPQHF.